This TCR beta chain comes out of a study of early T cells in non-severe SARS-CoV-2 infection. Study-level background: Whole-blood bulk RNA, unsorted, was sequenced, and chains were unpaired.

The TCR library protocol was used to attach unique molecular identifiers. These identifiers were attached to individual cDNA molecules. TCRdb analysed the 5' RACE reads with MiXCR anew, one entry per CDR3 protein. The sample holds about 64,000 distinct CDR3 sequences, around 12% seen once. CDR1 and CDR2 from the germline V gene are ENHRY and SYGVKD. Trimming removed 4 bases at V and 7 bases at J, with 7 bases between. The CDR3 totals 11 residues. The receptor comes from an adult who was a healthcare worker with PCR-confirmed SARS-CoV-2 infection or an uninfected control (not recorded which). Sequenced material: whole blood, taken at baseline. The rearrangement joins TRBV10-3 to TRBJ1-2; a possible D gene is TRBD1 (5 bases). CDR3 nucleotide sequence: TGTGCCATCAGTGGGGACTCTGGCTACACCTTC. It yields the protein CAISGDSGYTF.